One and the same sample provided the 21 T cell receptor beta chains below, sequenced in a study of shared clonotypes between healthy human individuals. Libraries were prepared by immunoSEQ multiplex PCR; TCRdb keeps only in-frame clonotypes and omits some of them. The sample has hundreds of thousands of clones, about 90% seen once. Only CD45RO-negative cells positively selected for CCR7 counted as naive CD8 cells, so terminally differentiated effector memory CD45RA+ cells were excluded. The specimen sequenced was naive CD8+ T cells sorted from blood. The origin of the receptors is a young man in good health.

The chain has TRBV11-2 and TRBJ2-2; TRBD2 might be the D (6 bases). CDR3 length: 16 amino acids. Deletions cut 5 bases from V and 6 bases from J, with 19 bases between. Per germline, CDR1 SGHAT and CDR2 FQNNGV. The CDR3 coding sequence is TGTGCCAGCAGCCCATCCCGGGGAGGCGAGGCCGGGGAGCTGTTTTTT. Translation: CASSPSRGGEAGELFF.

The V gene is TRBV7-6, the J gene TRBJ2-3; maybe TRBD1 (6 bases). Germline-derived CDR1 and CDR2 are SGHVS and FNYEAQ. The CDR3 consists of 16 residues. V gave up 0 bases and J gave up 2 bases, with 12 bases separating them. CDR3 residues: CASSLADDRTTDTQYF. The CDR3 DNA reads as TGTGCCAGCAGCTTAGCCGATGACAGGACCACAGATACGCAGTATTTT. Full variable domain (rest looked up from reference TRBV7-6 and TRBJ2-3): GAGVSQSPRYKVTKRGQDVALRCDPISGHVSLYWYRQALGQGPEFLTYFNYEAQQDKSGLPNDRFSAERPEGSISTLTIQRTEQRDSAMYRCASSLADDRTTDTQYFGPGTRLTVL.

In this sample, this clone turned up once. This chain connects TRBV20-1 to TRBJ1-4, with D perhaps matching TRBD1 (5 bases). CDR3 length equals 11 residues. The V gene's germline CDR1 is DFQATT and CDR2 SNEGSKA (reference sequence). V was shortened by 3 bases and J by 11 bases, with 10 bases between the two germline ends. CDR3 bases: TGCAGTGCTAGTGAGGGGACGAAACTGTTTTTT. This translates into CSASEGTKLFF.

The genes are TRBV10-3 and TRBJ2-7, with 7 bases aligning to TRBD2. V was clipped by 4 bases and J by 2 bases; unmatched bases: 5. The CDR3 contains 14 residues. CDR1 and CDR2 from the germline V gene are ENHRY and SYGVKD. The CDR3 DNA reads as TGTGCCATCAGTGGTCCCACTAGCGCCTACGAGCAGTACTTC. Translation gives CAISGPTSAYEQYF.

The CDR3 sequence: CASSPVSSEQYF. CDR3 DNA: TGTGCCAGCAGCCCAGTAAGTTCCGAGCAGTACTTC. This sequence joins TRBV7-9 and TRBJ2-7, with no clear D. Deletions cut 5 bases from V and 6 bases from J, with 11 bases between. Per germline, CDR1 SEHNR and CDR2 FQNEAQ (reference sequence). The CDR3 runs 12 residues.

The rearrangement uses TRBV27 and TRBJ2-7; possibly TRBD2 for D (5 bases). The germline gives CDR1 MNHEY, CDR2 SMNVEV (reference sequence). This CDR3 has 15 residues. The V end was cut by 6 bases, the J end by 3 bases, with 18 bases between. DNA for the CDR3: TGTGCCAGCAGCCCCTCCCGGTCGGGGTTCTACGAGCAGTACTTC. Translation gives CASSPSRSGFYEQYF.

The rearrangement links TRBV27 to TRBJ2-5; 9 nucleotides agree with TRBD2. Unmatched junction bases numbered 7, after V lost 6 bases and J lost 2 bases. Germline CDR1 is MNHEY and CDR2 is SMNVEV (reference sequence). The CDR3 has 15 residues. CDR3 sequence (DNA): TGTGCCAGCAGCCCTACTCTAGCGGGACAAGAGACCCAGTACTTC. Its protein is CASSPTLAGQETQYF.

This rearrangement joins TRBV4-1 to TRBJ1-1, with a weak D call TRBD1 (5 bases). This CDR3 has 15 amino acids. Trimming removed 5 bases from V and 0 bases from J, with 13 bases in between. Per germline, CDR1 MGHRA and CDR2 YSYEKL. CDR3 residues: CASSTRQTMNTEAFF. The CDR3 DNA sequence: TGCGCCAGCAGCACTCGACAGACTATGAACACTGAAGCTTTCTTT.

This chain links TRBV27 with TRBJ2-7; either TRBD1 or TRBD2 may supply D (6 bases each). The CDR3 has 16 residues. In germline, CDR1 is MNHEY, CDR2 SMNVEV (reference sequence). The V end was cut by 3 bases, the J end by 0 bases, with 15 bases between. CDR3 amino acids: CASSFTGGGGSYEQYF. CDR3 sequence (DNA): TGTGCCAGCAGTTTTACCGGCGGAGGGGGCTCCTACGAGCAGTACTTC.

The rearrangement links TRBV18 to TRBJ2-1; D may be TRBD1 (6 bases). Germline V gene lookup returns CDR1 KGHSH and CDR2 LQKENI. The ends were cut back, 3 bases at V and 3 bases at J, with 12 bases in the middle. The CDR3 covers 15 residues. CDR3 DNA: TGTGCCAGCTCACCCAGGGGAAGATACTACAATGAGCAGTTCTTC. Translated: CASSPRGRYYNEQFF.

The chain uses TRBV15 and TRBJ1-5; TRBD1 aligns across 9 bases. Germline assignment: CDR1 LNHNV and CDR2 YYDKDF (reference sequence). This CDR3 region has 14 residues. J gave up 7 bases and V 5 bases, and 6 bases lay outside the gene matches. The CDR3 DNA follows: TGTGCCACCAGCCCAGGGACAGGGCAGCAGCCCCAGCATTTT. Protein: CATSPGTGQQPQHF.

This clone was counted once. The J gene is TRBJ2-3, the V gene TRBV10-1; perhaps TRBD1 as D (6 bases). V was trimmed by 4 bases and J by 2 bases, leaving 13 bases between them. Germline V gene lookup returns CDR1 WNHNN and CDR2 SYGVQD (reference sequence). The CDR3 runs to 15 residues. CDR3 in amino acids: CASSAQDRYTDTQYF. In nucleotides, the CDR3 is TGCGCCAGCAGTGCTCAGGACAGATACACAGATACGCAGTATTTT.

The chain combines TRBV15 with TRBJ2-1, with D possibly matching TRBD2 (5 bases). The CDR3 totals 12 residues. CDR1 and CDR2 (germline): LNHNV, YYDKDF (reference sequence). V lost 0 bases and J lost 12, with 9 bases in between. Here the CDR3 reads CATSREGGTQFF. The CDR3 region has the DNA TGTGCCACCAGCAGAGAAGGAGGTACGCAGTTCTTC.

This chain joins TRBV14 and TRBJ2-7; 8 positions agree with TRBD1. The CDR3 is made up of 15 amino acids. Germline loops: CDR1 SGHDN, CDR2 FVKESK. After removal of 4 bases from V and 7 bases from J, the junction contained 12 bases not matched to a gene. CDR3 amino acids: CASSLRDRRSGEQYF. CDR3 coding DNA: TGTGCCAGCAGCCTCCGGGACAGGCGCTCAGGGGAGCAGTACTTC. The entire variable domain, with the rest obtained from reference TRBV14 and TRBJ2-7, is as follows: EAGVTQFPSHSVIEKGQTVTLRCDPISGHDNLYWYRRVMGKEIKFLLHFVKESKQDESGMPNNRFLAERTGGTYSTLKVQPAELEDSGVYFCASSLRDRRSGEQYFGPGTRLTVT.

The chain couples TRBV18 to TRBJ1-2; D might be TRBD1 (5 bases). V lost 6 bases, J lost 2 bases, and 13 bases lay in between. Germline loops: CDR1 KGHSH, CDR2 LQKENI. The CDR3 consists of 14 residues. The CDR3: CASSPRDGNYGYTF. Here the CDR3 DNA reads TGTGCCAGCTCGCCCCGGGACGGAAACTATGGCTACACCTTC.

V and J are TRBV11-2 and TRBJ2-7; 7 nucleotides agree with TRBD2. CDR3 length: 14 residues. The V segment lost 7 bases and the J segment 0 bases; nucleotides outside the gene matches: 6. Per germline, CDR1 SGHAT and CDR2 FQNNGV. CDR3 sequence: CASTLVAGSYEQYF. CDR3 bases: TGTGCCAGCACGTTGGTAGCGGGCTCCTACGAGCAGTACTTC. Drawing the rest from reference TRBV11-2 and TRBJ2-7, the complete variable domain is EAGVAQSPRYKIIEKRQSVAFWCNPISGHATLYWYQQILGQGPKLLIQFQNNGVVDDSQLPKDRFSAERLKGVDSTLKIQPAKLEDSAVYLCASTLVAGSYEQYFGPGTRLTVT.

The rearrangement uses TRBV2 and TRBJ1-2; D perhaps matches TRBD1 (5 bases). Trimming cost V 7 bases and J 0 bases, with 21 bases left between them. This CDR3 is built from 17 residues. Germline lookup yields CDR1 SNHLY and CDR2 FYNNEI. The CDR3 DNA follows: TGTGCCAGCACCCCGGGAACAGGCGCCTTAGCTAACTATGGCTACACCTTC. Encoded protein: CASTPGTGALANYGYTF.

The rearrangement uses TRBV27 and TRBJ2-2; D is ambiguous. V lost 1 base and J lost 1, with 4 bases in between. The germline gives CDR1 MNHEY, CDR2 SMNVEV (reference sequence). The CDR3 covers 14 residues. CDR3 coding DNA: TGTGCCAGCAGTTTATGGGGGAACACCGGGGAGCTGTTTTTT. This sequence encodes CASSLWGNTGELFF.

V is TRBV27 and J is TRBJ1-1, with D uncertain. There are 14 residues in the CDR3. From germline, CDR1 is MNHEY and CDR2 SMNVEV (reference sequence). The ends were cut back, 6 bases at V and 1 base at J, with 12 bases in the middle. The chain's CDR3 is CASSVMGTNTEAFF. In DNA form, the CDR3 reads TGTGCCAGCAGCGTAATGGGCACGAACACTGAAGCTTTCTTT.

The chain carries TRBV6-1 and TRBJ2-3; a weak D match, TRBD1 (6 bases). Germline V CDR1 and CDR2: MNHNS, SASEGT. The germline V and J ends were trimmed by 2 bases and 4 bases, with 13 bases remaining between them. This CDR3 is 15 amino acids long. DNA of the CDR3: TGTGCCAGCAGTGAACCCGGACAGTCGTCAGATACGCAGTATTTT. It codes for CASSEPGQSSDTQYF.

The chain joins TRBV5-1 to TRBJ2-7; D may be TRBD2 (5 bases). Germline assignment: CDR1 SGHRS and CDR2 YFSETQ. V was shortened by 6 bases and J by 2 bases, with 12 bases between the two germline ends. The CDR3 covers 13 residues. CDR3 amino acids: CASKDDYTYEQYF. In DNA form, the CDR3 reads TGCGCCAGCAAAGACGACTACACCTACGAGCAGTACTTC.